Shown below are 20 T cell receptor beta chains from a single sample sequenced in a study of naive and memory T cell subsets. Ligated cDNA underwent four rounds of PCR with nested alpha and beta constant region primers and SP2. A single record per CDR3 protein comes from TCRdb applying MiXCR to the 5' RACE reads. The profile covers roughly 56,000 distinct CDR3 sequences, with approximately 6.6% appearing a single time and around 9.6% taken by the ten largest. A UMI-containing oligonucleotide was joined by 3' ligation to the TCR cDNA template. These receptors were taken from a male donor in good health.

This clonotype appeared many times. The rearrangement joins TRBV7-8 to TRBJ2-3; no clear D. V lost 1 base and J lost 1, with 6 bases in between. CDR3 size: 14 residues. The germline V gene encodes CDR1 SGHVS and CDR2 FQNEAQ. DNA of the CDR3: TGTGCCAGCAGCTTAGTTGGGGGCACAGATACGCAGTATTTT. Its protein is CASSLVGGTDTQYF. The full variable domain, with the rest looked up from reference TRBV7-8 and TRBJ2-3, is GAGVSQSPRYKVAKRGQDVALRCDPISGHVSLFWYQQALGQGPEFLTYFQNEAQLDKSGLPSDRFFAERPEGSVSTLKIQRTQQEDSAVYLCASSLVGGTDTQYFGPGTRLTVL.

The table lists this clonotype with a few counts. The CDR3 spells CSYDRGSTDTQYF. The DNA of the CDR3 is TGCAGTTACGACAGGGGTAGTACAGATACGCAGTATTTT. This chain links TRBV20-1 with TRBJ2-3, with 8 bases identical to TRBD1. The V gene's germline CDR1 is DFQATT and CDR2 SNEGSKA (reference sequence). The CDR3 contains 13 residues. V shed 8 bases and J 3 bases; nucleotides not matched to a gene: 7.

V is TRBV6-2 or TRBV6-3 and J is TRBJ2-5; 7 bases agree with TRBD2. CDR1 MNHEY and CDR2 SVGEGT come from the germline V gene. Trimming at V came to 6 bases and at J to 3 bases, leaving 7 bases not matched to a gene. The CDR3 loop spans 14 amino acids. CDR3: CASSFGLDKETQYF. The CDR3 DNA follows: TGTGCCAGCAGCTTCGGACTAGACAAAGAGACCCAGTACTTC.

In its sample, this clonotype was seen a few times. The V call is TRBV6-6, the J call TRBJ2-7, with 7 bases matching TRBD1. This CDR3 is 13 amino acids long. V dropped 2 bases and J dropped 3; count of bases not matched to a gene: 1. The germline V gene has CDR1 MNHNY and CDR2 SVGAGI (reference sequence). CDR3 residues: CASSYGDSYEQYF. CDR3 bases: TGTGCCAGCAGTTACGGGGACAGCTACGAGCAGTACTTC.

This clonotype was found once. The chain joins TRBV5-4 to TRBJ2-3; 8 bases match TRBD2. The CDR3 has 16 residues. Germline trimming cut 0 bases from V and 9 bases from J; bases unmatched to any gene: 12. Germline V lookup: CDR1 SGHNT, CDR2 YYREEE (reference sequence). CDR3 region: CASSLDLAGELETQYF. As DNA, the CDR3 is TGTGCCAGCAGCTTGGATCTAGCGGGTGAGCTAGAAACGCAGTATTTT.

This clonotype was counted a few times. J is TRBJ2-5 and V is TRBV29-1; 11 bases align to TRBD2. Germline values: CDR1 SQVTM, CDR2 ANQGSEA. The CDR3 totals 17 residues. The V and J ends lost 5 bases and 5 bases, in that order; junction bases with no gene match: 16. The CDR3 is CSVLSKGSGRAGETQYF. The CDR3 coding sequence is TGCAGCGTTCTCTCCAAGGGTAGCGGGAGGGCCGGGGAGACCCAGTACTTC.

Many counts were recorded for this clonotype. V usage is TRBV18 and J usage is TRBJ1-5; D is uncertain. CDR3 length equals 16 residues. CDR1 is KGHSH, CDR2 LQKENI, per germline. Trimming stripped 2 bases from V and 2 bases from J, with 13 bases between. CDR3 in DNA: TGTGCCAGCTCACCAGAGGGCCCAGGTGGCAATCAGCCCCAGCATTTT. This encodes CASSPEGPGGNQPQHF.

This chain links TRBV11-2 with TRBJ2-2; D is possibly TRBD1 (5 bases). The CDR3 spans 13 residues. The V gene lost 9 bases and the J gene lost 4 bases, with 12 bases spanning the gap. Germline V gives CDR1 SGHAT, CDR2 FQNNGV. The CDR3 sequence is CARLWTITGELFF. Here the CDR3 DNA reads TGTGCCAGATTATGGACAATCACCGGGGAGCTGTTTTTT.

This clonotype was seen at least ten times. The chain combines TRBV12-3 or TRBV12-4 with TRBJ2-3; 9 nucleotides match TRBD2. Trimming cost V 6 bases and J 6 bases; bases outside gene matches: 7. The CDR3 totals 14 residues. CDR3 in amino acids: CASRIAGEGDTQYF. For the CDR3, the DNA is TGTGCCAGCAGAATAGCGGGAGAAGGGGATACGCAGTATTTT.

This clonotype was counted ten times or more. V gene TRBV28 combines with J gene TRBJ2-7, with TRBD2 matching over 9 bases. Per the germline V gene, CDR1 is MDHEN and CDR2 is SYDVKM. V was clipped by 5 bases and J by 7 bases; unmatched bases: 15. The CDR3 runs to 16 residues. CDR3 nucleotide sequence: TGTGCCAGCAGTAAATTTATAGCGGGGGAACCCGGAGAGCAGTACTTC. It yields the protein CASSKFIAGEPGEQYF. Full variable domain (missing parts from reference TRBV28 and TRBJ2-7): DVKVTQSSRYLVKRTGEKVFLECVQDMDHENMFWYRQDPGLGLRLIYFSYDVKMKEKGDIPEGYSVSREKKERFSLILESASTNQTSMYLCASSKFIAGEPGEQYFGPGTRLTVT.

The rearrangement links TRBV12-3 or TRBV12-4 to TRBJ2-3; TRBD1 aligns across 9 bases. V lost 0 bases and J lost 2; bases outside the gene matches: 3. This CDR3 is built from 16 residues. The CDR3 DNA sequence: TGTGCCAGCAGTTTAGCGACAGGGGGGTTCACAGATACGCAGTATTTT. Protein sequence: CASSLATGGFTDTQYF.

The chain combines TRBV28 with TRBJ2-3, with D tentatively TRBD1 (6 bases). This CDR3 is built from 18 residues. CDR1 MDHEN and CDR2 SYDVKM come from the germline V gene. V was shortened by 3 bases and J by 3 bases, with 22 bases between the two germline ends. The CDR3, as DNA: TGTGCCAGCAGTTTCCCCGGGCCAGGGGTCGTTCGTACAGATACGCAGTATTTT. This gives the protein CASSFPGPGVVRTDTQYF.

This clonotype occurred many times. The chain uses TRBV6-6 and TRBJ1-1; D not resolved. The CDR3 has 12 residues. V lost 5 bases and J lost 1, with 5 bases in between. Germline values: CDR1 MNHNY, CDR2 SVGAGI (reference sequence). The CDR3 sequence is CASSGRNTEAFF. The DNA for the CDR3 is TGTGCCAGCAGTGGGCGGAACACTGAAGCTTTCTTT.

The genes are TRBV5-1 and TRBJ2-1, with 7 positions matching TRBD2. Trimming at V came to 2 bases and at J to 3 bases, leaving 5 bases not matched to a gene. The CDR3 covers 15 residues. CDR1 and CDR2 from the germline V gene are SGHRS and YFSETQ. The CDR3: CASSFLAEGYNEQFF. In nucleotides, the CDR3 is TGCGCCAGCAGCTTTCTAGCGGAGGGCTACAATGAGCAGTTCTTC.

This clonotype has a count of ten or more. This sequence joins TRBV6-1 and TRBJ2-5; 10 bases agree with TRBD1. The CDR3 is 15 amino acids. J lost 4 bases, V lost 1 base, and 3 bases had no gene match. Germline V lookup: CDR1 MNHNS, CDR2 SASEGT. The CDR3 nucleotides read TGTGCCAGCAGTGAAGGACAGGGGGCCCGAGAGACCCAGTACTTC. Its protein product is CASSEGQGARETQYF.

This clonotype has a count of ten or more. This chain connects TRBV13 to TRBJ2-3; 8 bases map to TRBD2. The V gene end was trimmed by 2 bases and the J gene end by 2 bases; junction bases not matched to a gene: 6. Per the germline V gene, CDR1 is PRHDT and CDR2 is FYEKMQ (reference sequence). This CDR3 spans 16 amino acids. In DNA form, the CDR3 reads TGTGCCAGCAGCTTAAGGGCGGGGGGTGCCACAGATACGCAGTATTTT. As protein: CASSLRAGGATDTQYF.

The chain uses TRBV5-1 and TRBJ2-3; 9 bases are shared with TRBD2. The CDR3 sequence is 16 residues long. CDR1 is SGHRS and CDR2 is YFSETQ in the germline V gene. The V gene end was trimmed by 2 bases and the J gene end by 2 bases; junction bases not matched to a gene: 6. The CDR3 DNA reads TGCGCCAGCAGCTTAACAGCGGGGGGCCCCACAGATACGCAGTATTTT. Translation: CASSLTAGGPTDTQYF.

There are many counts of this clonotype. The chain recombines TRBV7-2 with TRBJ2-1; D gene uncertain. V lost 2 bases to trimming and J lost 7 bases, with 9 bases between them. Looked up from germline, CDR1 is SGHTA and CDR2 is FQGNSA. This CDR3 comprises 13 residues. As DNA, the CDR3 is TGTGCCAGCAGCTTACTCTTGAAGAATGAGCAGTTCTTC. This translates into CASSLLLKNEQFF.

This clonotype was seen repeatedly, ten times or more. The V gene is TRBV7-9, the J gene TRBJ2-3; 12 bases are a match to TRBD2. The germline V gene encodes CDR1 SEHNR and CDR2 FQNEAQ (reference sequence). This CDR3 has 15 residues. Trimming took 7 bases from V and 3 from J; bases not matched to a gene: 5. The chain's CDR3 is CASTLGLAGTDTQYF. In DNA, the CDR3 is TGTGCCAGCACCTTGGGACTAGCGGGTACAGATACGCAGTATTTT.

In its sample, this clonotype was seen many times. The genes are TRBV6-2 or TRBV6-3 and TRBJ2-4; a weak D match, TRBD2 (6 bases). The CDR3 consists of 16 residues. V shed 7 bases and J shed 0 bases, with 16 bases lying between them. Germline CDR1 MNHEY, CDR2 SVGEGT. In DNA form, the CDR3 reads TGTGCCAGCACCGGACGGGACTCACTAGCCAAAAACATTCAGTACTTC. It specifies CASTGRDSLAKNIQYF.